A selection of T cell receptor beta chains follows, all from one sample in a study of blood T cell repertoires in COVID-19. The assay was immunoSEQ multiplex PCR, and TCRdb's table has in-frame clones only and misses some. The sample has roughly 100,000 clones, more than 75% seen once. Sequencing was done on a sample of peripheral blood. All receptors derive from a human donor in a cohort sampled during active COVID-19. Both conserved end residues are part of each CDR3. A D gene is named only where the DNA matches it firmly. Only part of the rows carry a size: once, few, many, or a class if the clone is expanded.

TGTGCCAGCAGTGAAGATACTAGCGGGGGAACAGATACGCAGTATTTT CASSEDTSGGTDTQYF TRBJ2-3 TRBV2 TRBD2 -
TGTGCCAGCAGCTTAGGGGCAGGTACCCGGGCCAACGTCCTGACTTTC CASSLGAGTRANVLTF TRBJ2-6 TRBV11-2 - -
TGTGCCAGTAGTACGACAGGTTCCTACGAGCAGTACTTC CASSTTGSYEQYF TRBJ2-7 TRBV19 - -
TGTGCCAGCAGTTTGTTGCGACAGGGCGGTTCACCCCTCCACTTT CASSLLRQGGSPLHF TRBJ1-6 TRBV27 TRBD1 -
TGTGCCAGCAGCGCTGGGGGACTAGCGGGAACCTACGAGCAGTACTTC CASSAGGLAGTYEQYF TRBJ2-7 TRBV9 TRBD2 -
TGTGCCAGTAGTATCCTACTTAGCAATCAGCCCCAGCATTTT CASSILLSNQPQHF TRBJ1-5 TRBV19 - -
TGTGCCATCAGTGAAGTGGCAGGGGTGAAGGATGGCTACACCTTC CAISEVAGVKDGYTF TRBJ1-2 TRBV10-3 - -
TGTGCCAGCAGCTTGGCGGGGGAGGGCACAGATACGCAGTATTTT CASSLAGEGTDTQYF TRBJ2-3 TRBV5-8 - -
TGTGCCAGCAGCGTAGCAAGCGGGGGTAACAATGAGCAGTTCTTC CASSVASGGNNEQFF TRBJ2-1 TRBV9 TRBD2 -
TGTGCCAGCAGTTTAGTAGGCGGGAGCCTGTCCTACGAGCAGTACTTC CASSLVGGSLSYEQYF TRBJ2-7 TRBV27 TRBD2 -
TGTGCCAGCAGCACGGACAGGGGGGGAACGGATGAGCAGTTCTTC CASSTDRGGTDEQFF TRBJ2-1 TRBV7-3 TRBD1 -
TGTGCCAGCAGCCCTCCCTCGGTAGCGGGTGGCACCGGGGAGCTGTTTTTT CASSPPSVAGGTGELFF TRBJ2-2 TRBV3-1/TRBV3-2 TRBD2 -
TGTGCCAGCAGCTTAGGGGACAACTATAATTCACCCCTCCACTTT CASSLGDNYNSPLHF TRBJ1-6 TRBV7-6 - many
TGCAGCGTTGAAGGGGGATGGACAGGTTCTAACTATGGCTACACCTTC CSVEGGWTGSNYGYTF TRBJ1-2 TRBV29-1 TRBD1 -
TGTGCCAGCAGTTACGGGCAGGGGCATAACTATGGCTACACCTTC CASSYGQGHNYGYTF TRBJ1-2 TRBV6-5 - -
TGCGCCAGCAGCCGCCGACAGGGGGCCGTGAACACTGAAGCTTTCTTT CASSRRQGAVNTEAFF TRBJ1-1 TRBV4-1 TRBD1 -
TGTGCCATCAGTGAGTCCGGTCAAGGGGGCAATCAGCCCCAGCATTTT CAISESGQGGNQPQHF TRBJ1-5 TRBV10-3 - -
TGTGCCAGCAGCTTAGCGCGAACTAATGAAAAACTGTTTTTT CASSLARTNEKLFF TRBJ1-4 TRBV7-2 - -
TGTGCCAGTAGTTTGGAGCGGACTCAAGAGACCCAGTACTTC CASSLERTQETQYF TRBJ2-5 TRBV19 - -
TGTGCCAGCAGCTTACAGGGGACAACCTACGAGCAGTACTTC CASSLQGTTYEQYF TRBJ2-7 TRBV7-9 - -
TGTGCCAGCACAACAGGGTACCAAGAGACCCAGTACTTC CASTTGYQETQYF TRBJ2-5 TRBV2 - -
TGTGCCAGCAGTGGCGGGACCGGGACTGAAGCTTTCTTT CASSGGTGTEAFF TRBJ1-1 TRBV6-4 - -
TGTGCCAGCAGGCCTGACGGAGCTGCTAATGAAAAACTGTTTTTT CASRPDGAANEKLFF TRBJ1-4 TRBV3-1/TRBV3-2 - -
TGTGCCAGTAGTATAGGGGGCTGGTATCAAGAGACCCAGTACTTC CASSIGGWYQETQYF TRBJ2-5 TRBV19 - -
TGTGCCAGCGCGGGATCAGCGGGGAACACTGAAGCTTTCTTT CASAGSAGNTEAFF TRBJ1-1 TRBV3-1/TRBV3-2 - once
TGTGCCAGCAGCTCCCAGGGGAGCACTGAAGCTTTCTTT CASSSQGSTEAFF TRBJ1-1 TRBV14 - -
TGTGCCAGCAGCCCTTACGAGCAGTACTTC CASSPYEQYF TRBJ2-7 TRBV5-8 - -
TGCGCCAGCAGCTTCGCCGGACAGGGCATCAATCAAGAGACCCAGTACTTC CASSFAGQGINQETQYF TRBJ2-5 TRBV5-1 TRBD1 -
TGTGCCACACGGGGTCCCCTTTCACCCCTCCACTTT CATRGPLSPLHF TRBJ1-6 TRBV6-5 - -
TGTGCCAGTAGCACAGGGGGCGGTCAGCCCCAGCATTTT CASSTGGGQPQHF TRBJ1-5 TRBV19 TRBD1 -
TGTGCCAGTAGTATTTTAGGACAGTACAATGAGCAGTTCTTC CASSILGQYNEQFF TRBJ2-1 TRBV19 - -
TGCGCCAGCAGCCAAGCTGAGACAGGGGGCGATCAGCCCCAGCATTTT CASSQAETGGDQPQHF TRBJ1-5 TRBV4-1 TRBD1 -
TGTGCCAGCAGTCCCCGGTTGAATGAGCAGTTCTTC CASSPRLNEQFF TRBJ2-1 TRBV27 - -
TGTGCCAGCAGAGACTCGGGACACCTCTACGAGCAGTACTTC CASRDSGHLYEQYF TRBJ2-7 TRBV27 - -
TGTGCCAGCAGTTTATCAACAGTTTCCTACGAGCAGTACTTC CASSLSTVSYEQYF TRBJ2-7 TRBV27 - -
TGTGCCAGCAGTTTAGACAGGGGAAGTGGTTCACCCCTCCACTTT CASSLDRGSGSPLHF TRBJ1-6 TRBV2 TRBD1 -
TGTGCCAGCAGTCCGAACGGACTAGCGAATGAGCAGTTCTTC CASSPNGLANEQFF TRBJ2-1 TRBV5-4 TRBD2 -
TGTGCCGGGACTAGCCGGTATATAGAGACCCAGTACTTC CAGTSRYIETQYF TRBJ2-5 TRBV7-9 TRBD2 -
TGTGCCAGCAACCGAGGACAGGATAGGGGCTACACCTTC CASNRGQDRGYTF TRBJ1-2 TRBV28 TRBD1 -
TGTGCCAGCAGTCCCGACAGGGGGCGGCCTGAAGCTTTCTTT CASSPDRGRPEAFF TRBJ1-1 TRBV27 TRBD1 -
TGTGCCAGCAGCTTAGGTCTAGCGGAAGGGGTAGAGACCCAGTACTTC CASSLGLAEGVETQYF TRBJ2-5 TRBV5-6 TRBD2 -
TGTGCCTGGAGAGTAGGGGGAAATTCACCCCTCCACTTT CAWRVGGNSPLHF TRBJ1-6 TRBV30 - -
TGTGCCAGCAGCTCGACAGGGGGCGGTAGGCAGCCCCAGCATTTT CASSSTGGGRQPQHF TRBJ1-5 TRBV6-6 TRBD1 -
TGTGCCAGCAGCTTGGAAAGGTTGGGACTAGCGGGGCAAAACTACGAGCAGTACTTC CASSLERLGLAGQNYEQYF TRBJ2-7 TRBV5-5 TRBD2 -